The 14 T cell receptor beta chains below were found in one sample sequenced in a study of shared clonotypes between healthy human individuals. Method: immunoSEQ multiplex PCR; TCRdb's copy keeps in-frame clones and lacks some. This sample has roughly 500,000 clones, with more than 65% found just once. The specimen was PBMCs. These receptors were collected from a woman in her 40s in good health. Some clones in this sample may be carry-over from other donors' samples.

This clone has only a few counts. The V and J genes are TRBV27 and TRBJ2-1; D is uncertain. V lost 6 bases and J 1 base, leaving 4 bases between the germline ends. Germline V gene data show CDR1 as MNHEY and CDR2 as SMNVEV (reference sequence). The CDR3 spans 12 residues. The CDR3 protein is CASRGSYNEQFF. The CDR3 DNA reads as TGTGCCAGCAGAGGGTCCTACAATGAGCAGTTCTTC.

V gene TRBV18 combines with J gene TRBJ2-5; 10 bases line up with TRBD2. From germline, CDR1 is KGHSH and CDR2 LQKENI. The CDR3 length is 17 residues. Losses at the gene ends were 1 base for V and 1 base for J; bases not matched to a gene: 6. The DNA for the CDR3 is TGTGCCAGCTCACCACGGCTAGCGGGAGCGGTCCAAGAGACCCAGTACTTC. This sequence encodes CASSPRLAGAVQETQYF.

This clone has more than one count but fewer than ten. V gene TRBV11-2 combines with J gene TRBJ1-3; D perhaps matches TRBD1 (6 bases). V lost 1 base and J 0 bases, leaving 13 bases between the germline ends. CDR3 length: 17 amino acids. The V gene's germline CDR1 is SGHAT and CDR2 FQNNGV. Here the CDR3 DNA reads TGTGCCAGCAGCTTAGGGAGGGGGAAATTCTCTGGAAACACCATATATTTT. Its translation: CASSLGRGKFSGNTIYF.

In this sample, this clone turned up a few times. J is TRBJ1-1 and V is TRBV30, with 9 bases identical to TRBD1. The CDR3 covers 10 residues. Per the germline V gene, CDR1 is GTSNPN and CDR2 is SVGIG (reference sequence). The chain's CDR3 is CGTGVTEAFF. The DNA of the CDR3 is TGTGGGACAGGGGTGACTGAAGCTTTCTTT. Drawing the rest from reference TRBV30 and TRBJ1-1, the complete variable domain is SQTIHQWPATLVQPVGSPLSLECTVEGTSNPNLYWYRQAAGRGLQLLFYSVGIGQISSEVPQNLSASRPQDRQFILSSKKLLLSDSGFYLCGTGVTEAFFGQGTRLTVV.

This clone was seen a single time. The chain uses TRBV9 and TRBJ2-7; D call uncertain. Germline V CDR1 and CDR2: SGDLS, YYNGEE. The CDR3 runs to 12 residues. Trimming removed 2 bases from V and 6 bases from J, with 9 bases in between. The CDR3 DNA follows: TGTGCCAGCAGCGTCCGAGGCGGCGAGCAGTACTTC. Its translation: CASSVRGGEQYF.

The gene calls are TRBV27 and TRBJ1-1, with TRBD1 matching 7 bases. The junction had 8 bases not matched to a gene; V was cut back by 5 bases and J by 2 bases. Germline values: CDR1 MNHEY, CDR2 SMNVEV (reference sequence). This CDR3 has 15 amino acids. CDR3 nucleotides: TGTGCCAGCAGTCCCGGAGGGGGCGGCAACACTGAAGCTTTCTTT. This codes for CASSPGGGGNTEAFF.

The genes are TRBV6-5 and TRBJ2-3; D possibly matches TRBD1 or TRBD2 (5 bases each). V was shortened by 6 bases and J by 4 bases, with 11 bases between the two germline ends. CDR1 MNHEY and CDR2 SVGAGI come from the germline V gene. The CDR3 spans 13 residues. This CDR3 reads CASRGTSSDTQYF. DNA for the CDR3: TGTGCCAGCAGGGGGACCAGTTCAGATACGCAGTATTTT.

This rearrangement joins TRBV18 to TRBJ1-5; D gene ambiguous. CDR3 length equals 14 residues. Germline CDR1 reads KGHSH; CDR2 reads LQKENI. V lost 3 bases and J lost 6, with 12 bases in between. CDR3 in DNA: TGTGCCAGCTCACCGGAGCAAACGAGTCAGCCCCAGCATTTT. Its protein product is CASSPEQTSQPQHF. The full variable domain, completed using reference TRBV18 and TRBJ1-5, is NAGVMQNPRHLVRRRGQEARLRCSPMKGHSHVYWYRQLPEEGLKFMVYLQKENIIDESGMPKERFSAEFPKEGPSILRIQQVVRGDSAAYFCASSPEQTSQPQHFGDGTRLSIL.

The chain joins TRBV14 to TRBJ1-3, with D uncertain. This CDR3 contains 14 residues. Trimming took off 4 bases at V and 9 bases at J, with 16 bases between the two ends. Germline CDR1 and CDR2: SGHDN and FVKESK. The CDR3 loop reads CASSREASRATIYF. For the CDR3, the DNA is TGTGCCAGCAGCCGGGAGGCCAGTCGAGCCACCATATATTTT. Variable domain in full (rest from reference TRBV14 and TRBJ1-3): EAGVTQFPSHSVIEKGQTVTLRCDPISGHDNLYWYRRVMGKEIKFLLHFVKESKQDESGMPNNRFLAERTGGTYSTLKVQPAELEDSGVYFCASSREASRATIYFGEGSWLTVV.

CDR3 protein: CASSPDRGQSGGYTF. CDR3 sequence (DNA): TGTGCCAGCTCACCGGACAGGGGGCAATCAGGGGGCTACACCTTC. This sequence joins TRBV18 and TRBJ1-2, with TRBD1 matching 11 bases. The ends lost 3 bases at V and 8 bases at J; junction bases unmatched: 8. CDR3 length equals 15 residues. The germline V gene encodes CDR1 KGHSH and CDR2 LQKENI.

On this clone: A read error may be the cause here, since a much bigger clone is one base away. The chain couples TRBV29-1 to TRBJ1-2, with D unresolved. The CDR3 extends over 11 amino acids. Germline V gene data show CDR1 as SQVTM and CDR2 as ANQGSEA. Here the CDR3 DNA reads TGCAGCGAGTACTCAAACTATGGCTACGCCTTC. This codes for CSEYSNYGYAF.

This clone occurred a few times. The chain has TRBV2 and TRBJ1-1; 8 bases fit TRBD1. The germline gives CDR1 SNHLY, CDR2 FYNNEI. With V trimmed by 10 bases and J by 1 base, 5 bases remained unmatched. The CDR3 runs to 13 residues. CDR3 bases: TGTGCCACCACAGGGGGACCGAACACTGAAGCTTTCTTT. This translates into CATTGGPNTEAFF. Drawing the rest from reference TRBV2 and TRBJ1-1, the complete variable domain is EPEVTQTPSHQVTQMGQEVILRCVPISNHLYFYWYRQILGQKVEFLVSFYNNEISEKSEIFDDQFSVERPDGSNFTLKIRSTKLEDSAMYFCATTGGPNTEAFFGQGTRLTVV.

The CDR3: CASSPRMSGDEQFF. Written as DNA, the CDR3 is TGTGCCAGCTCACCACGGATGAGCGGGGATGAGCAGTTCTTC. The chain employs TRBV18 and TRBJ2-1; 7 bases agree with TRBD2. The germline CDR1 and CDR2 sequences are KGHSH and LQKENI. The CDR3 has 14 amino acids. The trim removed 1 base at V and 8 bases at J, leaving 5 bases unmatched.

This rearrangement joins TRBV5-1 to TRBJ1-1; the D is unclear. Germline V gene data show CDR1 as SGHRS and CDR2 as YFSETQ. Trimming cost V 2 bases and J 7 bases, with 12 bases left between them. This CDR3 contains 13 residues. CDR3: CASSFGRPHEAFF. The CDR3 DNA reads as TGCGCCAGCAGCTTTGGACGGCCTCATGAAGCTTTCTTT. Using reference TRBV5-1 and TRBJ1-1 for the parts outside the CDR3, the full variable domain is KAGVTQTPRYLIKTRGQQVTLSCSPISGHRSVSWYQQTPGQGLQFLFEYFSETQRNKGNFPGRFSGRQFSNSRSEMNVSTLELGDSALYLCASSFGRPHEAFFGQGTRLTVV.